The 7 T cell receptor beta chains in this list originate from one sample, sequenced in a study of blood T cell repertoires in COVID-19. TCRdb keeps only in-frame clones here, not all; method: immunoSEQ multiplex PCR. The table records about 300,000 clones, roughly 89% of them present only once. The sequenced material came from PBMCs or T cells enriched from blood (not recorded which). Source of these receptors: a woman aged 40 to 50 who had recovered from COVID-19.

The rearrangement links TRBV10-3 to TRBJ1-2; maybe TRBD1 (5 bases). This CDR3 has 13 residues. Deletions cut 2 bases from V and 4 bases from J, with 8 bases between. Germline-derived CDR1 and CDR2 are ENHRY and SYGVKD. The CDR3 loop is CAISEQQAYGYTF. The CDR3 nucleotides are TGTGCCATCAGTGAGCAACAGGCCTATGGCTACACCTTC.

This chain links TRBV5-1 with TRBJ2-3, with D perhaps matching TRBD2 (5 bases). The CDR3 length is 16 residues. V gave up 3 bases and J gave up 0 bases, with 14 bases separating them. Per the germline V gene, CDR1 is SGHRS and CDR2 is YFSETQ. CDR3 in amino acids: CASSSRSGPSTDTQYF. CDR3 sequence (DNA): TGCGCCAGCAGCTCCCGGAGCGGACCTAGCACAGATACGCAGTATTTT.

The chain links TRBV6-4 to TRBJ2-1, with 8 positions matching TRBD2. The CDR3 runs to 16 residues. The junction had 11 bases not matched to a gene; V was cut back by 4 bases and J by 6 bases. Germline values: CDR1 MRHNA, CDR2 SNTAGT. The CDR3 loop reads CASSASGGGGINEQFF. The CDR3 DNA reads as TGTGCCAGCAGTGCCTCGGGGGGGGGTGGGATCAATGAGCAGTTCTTC.

The chain combines TRBV7-3 with TRBJ2-1, with D perhaps TRBD2 (6 bases). Germline assignment: CDR1 SGHTA and CDR2 FQGTGA. The CDR3 loop spans 15 amino acids. The germline V and J ends were trimmed by 0 bases and 5 bases, with 11 bases remaining between them. Written as DNA, the CDR3 is TGTGCCAGCAGCTTAACGGGGAGGAGAAACAATGAGCAGTTCTTC. Translated, it gives CASSLTGRRNNEQFF.

V usage is TRBV7-9 and J usage is TRBJ2-2; D unresolved. Germline values: CDR1 SEHNR, CDR2 FQNEAQ (reference sequence). V dropped 0 bases and J dropped 3 bases, with 8 bases sitting between them. This CDR3 is built from 15 residues. The CDR3: CASSLAQTYTGELFF. The CDR3 DNA follows: TGTGCCAGCAGCTTAGCGCAGACATACACCGGGGAGCTGTTTTTT.

The chain couples TRBV7-3 to TRBJ1-2; D might be TRBD1 (5 bases). This CDR3 is built from 13 residues. Germline loops: CDR1 SGHTA, CDR2 FQGTGA. With 2 bases removed from V and 8 bases from J, the gap between germline ends came to 12 bases. The CDR3 sequence: CASSLSAGQGYTF. DNA of the CDR3: TGTGCCAGCAGCTTATCGGCAGGGCAAGGCTACACCTTC.

V usage is TRBV5-8 and J usage is TRBJ1-2, with TRBD1 matching 7 bases. Germline assignment: CDR1 SGHTS and CDR2 YDEGEE. There are 15 residues in the CDR3. Trimming removed 0 bases from V and 9 bases from J; junction bases left unmatched: 11. The CDR3 nucleotides read TGTGCCAGCAGCTTGGGACAGACAGGGTTTTTGAGCTACACCTTC. It specifies CASSLGQTGFLSYTF.